The 12 T cell receptor beta chains reported below all come from one sample, sequenced in a study of neurological immune-mediated disorders (dated by TCRdb to the late 2010s). The sample's time point label, in plain terms: longitudinal time-point 1 (baseline). The library was generated by 5' RACE. Sequencing took place on an Illumina HiSeq 2500. The raw public reads went through TCRdb reprocessing: fastp at Q25, MiXCR clone calling, in-frame beta chains kept. Each entry is one CDR3 protein sequence, shown with its most common DNA and genes. The sample table contains 55,000 to 70,000 distinct CDR3 sequences; only one count was recorded for approximately 11% of them. The ten largest clones represent less than 8.5% of the sample. The sample comprised PBMCs. The receptors here all came from a male donor with HTLV-1-associated myelopathy (HAM/TSP).

This clonotype came up many times. The V gene is TRBV21-1, the J gene TRBJ2-7; the table assigns TRBD2, which was not confirmed against the DNA. TRBV21-1 is flagged as a pseudogene. The CDR3 is made up of 20 amino acids. Here the CDR3 reads CASSKEPRLAGGPFGYEQYF. CDR3 coding DNA: TGTGCCAGCAGCAAAGAACCACGACTAGCGGGGGGCCCTTTCGGCTACGAGCAGTACTTC.

This clonotype was detected ten times or more. V gene TRBV13 combines with J gene TRBJ2-5; 9 bases fit TRBD2. The germline V gene has CDR1 PRHDT and CDR2 FYEKMQ (reference sequence). Trimming took 3 bases from V and 5 from J; bases not matched to a gene: 4. This CDR3 region has 14 residues. CDR3 sequence (DNA): TGTGCCAGCAGCTTCGGGACTAGCAGTGAGACCCAGTACTTC. Its translation is CASSFGTSSETQYF. Full variable domain (rest looked up from reference TRBV13 and TRBJ2-5): AAGVIQSPRHLIKEKRETATLKCYPIPRHDTVYWYQQGPGQDPQFLISFYEKMQSDKGSIPDRFSAQQFSDYHSELNMSSLELGDSALYFCASSFGTSSETQYFGPGTRLLVL.

This clonotype has a count of ten or more. V gene TRBV20-1 combines with J gene TRBJ1-3; D possibly corresponds to TRBD1 (6 bases). The CDR3 spans 12 residues. The germline gives CDR1 DFQATT, CDR2 SNEGSKA (reference sequence). Trimming stripped 6 bases from V and 4 bases from J, with 10 bases between. The CDR3 reads CSAEGGGNTIYF. CDR3 nucleotides: TGCAGTGCGGAAGGGGGGGGAAACACCATATATTTT.

Ten or more counts support this clonotype. This chain connects TRBV18 to TRBJ2-3; D may be TRBD2 (6 bases). CDR3 size: 14 residues. Trimming cost V 2 bases and J 2 bases, with 8 bases left between them. Germline loops: CDR1 KGHSH, CDR2 LQKENI. DNA for the CDR3: TGTGCCAGCTCACCAGGACTACTCACAGATACGCAGTATTTT. Protein product: CASSPGLLTDTQYF.

This clonotype was seen ten or more times. This sequence joins TRBV6-6 and TRBJ1-6; TRBD1 aligns across 7 bases. There are 15 residues in the CDR3. V shed 6 bases and J 10 bases; nucleotides not matched to a gene: 12. The germline gives CDR1 MNHNY, CDR2 SVGAGI (reference sequence). The CDR3 spells CASSHNRGNGSPLHF. CDR3 sequence (DNA): TGTGCCAGCAGCCACAACAGGGGAAACGGATCACCCCTCCACTTT.

Many counts were recorded for this clonotype. The chain employs TRBV12-3 or TRBV12-4 and TRBJ2-3, with 7 bases identical to TRBD2. V lost 5 bases, J lost 2 bases, and 10 bases stayed unmatched. The CDR3 length is 16 residues. The CDR3 loop reads CASSLPRGEVTDTQYF. The CDR3 nucleotides read TGTGCCAGCAGTCTACCACGGGGGGAAGTCACAGATACGCAGTATTTT.

This clonotype came up many times. V gene TRBV5-1 combines with J gene TRBJ2-1; perhaps D is TRBD1 or TRBD2 (5 bases each). The ends were cut back, 4 bases at V and 3 bases at J, with 11 bases in the middle. This CDR3 is 14 amino acids long. Germline V gene sequence: CDR1 SGHRS, CDR2 YFSETQ. This chain's CDR3 is CASSEGPRYNEQFF. DNA for the CDR3: TGCGCCAGCAGCGAGGGACCGCGCTACAATGAGCAGTTCTTC.

The V and J genes are TRBV6-2 or TRBV6-3 and TRBJ2-1, with D perhaps TRBD2 (5 bases). Germline V gene lookup returns CDR1 MNHEY and CDR2 SVGEGT. V was pared by 0 bases and J by 0 bases, with 9 bases between. The CDR3 covers 16 residues. The CDR3 spells CASSYSRTRSYNEQFF. CDR3 nucleotides: TGTGCCAGCAGTTACTCCCGGACTCGCTCCTACAATGAGCAGTTCTTC.

This clonotype has a count of ten or more. V and J are TRBV11-2 and TRBJ1-4; the match to TRBD1 covers 8 bases. The CDR3 contains 18 residues. The trim removed 2 bases at V and 2 bases at J, leaving 10 bases unmatched. Germline CDR1 SGHAT, CDR2 FQNNGV. CDR3 bases: TGTGCCAGCAGCTTAAGATTGACAGGGGTGGCTACTAATGAAAAACTGTTTTTT. Translation gives CASSLRLTGVATNEKLFF.

This chain connects TRBV3-1 to TRBJ2-7, with D tentatively TRBD1 (5 bases). The ends were cut back, 4 bases at V and 2 bases at J, with 15 bases in the middle. This CDR3 is built from 15 residues. CDR1 and CDR2 (germline): LGHDT, YNNKEL (reference sequence). Here the CDR3 DNA reads TGTGCCAGCAGCCCGACAATGACAGAGACCTACGAGCAGTACTTC. Protein product: CASSPTMTETYEQYF.

At least ten counts were recorded for this clonotype. The V call is TRBV12-3 or TRBV12-4, the J call TRBJ2-5; 7 bases agree with TRBD2. V shed 6 bases, J shed 7 bases, and the junction held 14 bases outside the gene matches. The CDR3 has 15 residues. CDR3 coding DNA: TGTGCCAGCAGGAGGGAGGGGAATTATGTGGGGACCCAGTACTTC. Its protein is CASRREGNYVGTQYF.

The J gene is TRBJ2-3, the V gene TRBV3-1; the D gene is possibly TRBD1 (6 bases). Trimming shortened V by 4 bases and J by 3 bases, and 17 bases separated the two germline ends. The CDR3 is 16 residues long. Looked up from germline, CDR1 is LGHDT and CDR2 is YNNKEL (reference sequence). As DNA, the CDR3 is TGTGCCAGCAGCCGTCAAGGGGCGAGGGGGACAGATACGCAGTATTTT. This gives the protein CASSRQGARGTDTQYF.